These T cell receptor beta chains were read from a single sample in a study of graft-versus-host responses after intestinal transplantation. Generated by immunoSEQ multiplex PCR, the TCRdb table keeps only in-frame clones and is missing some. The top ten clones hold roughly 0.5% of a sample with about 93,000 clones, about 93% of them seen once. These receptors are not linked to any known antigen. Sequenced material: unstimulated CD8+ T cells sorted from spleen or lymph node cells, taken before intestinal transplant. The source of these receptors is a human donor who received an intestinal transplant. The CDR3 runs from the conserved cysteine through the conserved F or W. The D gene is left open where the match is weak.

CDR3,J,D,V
CATSGLMNTEAFF,TRBJ1-1,-,TRBV27
CASSLSGVYEQYF,TRBJ2-7,-,TRBV27
CASSLAPGLAAYEQYF,TRBJ2-7,TRBD2,TRBV5-1
CASSLEGAGEQYF,TRBJ2-7,TRBD1,TRBV5-1
CASSSLGQSYNEQFF,TRBJ2-1,TRBD1,TRBV11-3
CAWSVIQRESSPLHF,TRBJ1-6,-,TRBV30
CASSQQGRNIQYF,TRBJ2-4,-,TRBV4-3
CAWSVDSHTEAFF,TRBJ1-1,-,TRBV30
CASRTLQGLDEQFF,TRBJ2-1,TRBD1,TRBV5-1
CASSFGPEGSPLHF,TRBJ1-6,-,TRBV5-6
CAWKAGRAETGELFF,TRBJ2-2,-,TRBV30
CASSPLGQGIWTDTQYF,TRBJ2-3,TRBD1,TRBV28
CASSIDLQVPGYNEQFF,TRBJ2-1,-,TRBV19
CASSAGLAGYNEQFF,TRBJ2-1,TRBD2,TRBV19
CASSSSDTGELFF,TRBJ2-2,-,TRBV13
CASSPLWTAQYF,TRBJ2-5,-,TRBV28
CASSSGGHSSYEQYF,TRBJ2-7,TRBD1,TRBV28
CASSLGEGQKPQHF,TRBJ1-5,-,TRBV11-2
CASSSPQGYNEQFF,TRBJ2-1,-,TRBV7-9
CASSVGLAGLTDTQYF,TRBJ2-3,TRBD2,TRBV9
CASSLEGGSSLTYEQYF,TRBJ2-7,TRBD2,TRBV5-1
CASSNGRPGTYGYTF,TRBJ1-2,-,TRBV6-5
CASSPSQGGYEQYF,TRBJ2-7,-,TRBV4-1
CASSRPGLGHEQFF,TRBJ2-1,-,TRBV27
CASSAGGGPYNEQFF,TRBJ2-1,TRBD2,TRBV9
CASRRGLDTEAFF,TRBJ1-1,-,TRBV27
CASSRARGRTGETGYTF,TRBJ1-2,TRBD1,TRBV7-9
CASSWQGGEQFF,TRBJ2-1,-,TRBV7-9
CASQGQDTEAFF,TRBJ1-1,TRBD1,TRBV19
CASSSTGSTDTQYF,TRBJ2-3,TRBD1,TRBV18
CATSRAGYNEQFF,TRBJ2-1,-,TRBV15
CASSLVRGSEQYF,TRBJ2-7,-,TRBV7-7
CASSQAPPSYLTDTQYF,TRBJ2-3,-,TRBV4-1
CASSQDLGTRNEQYF,TRBJ2-7,TRBD2,TRBV4-1
CASSVPEVTNEKLFF,TRBJ1-4,-,TRBV11-2
CASRQGTNYGYTF,TRBJ1-2,-,TRBV21-1
CAWNTQPYEQYF,TRBJ2-7,-,TRBV30
CASSFGQASYEQYF,TRBJ2-7,-,TRBV5-8
CASSHGGRASNNEQFF,TRBJ2-1,TRBD2,TRBV4-1
CASSQTLSGGDYNEQFF,TRBJ2-1,TRBD2,TRBV4-3
CASSPMTGAWNTEAFF,TRBJ1-1,-,TRBV7-8
CASSLEPGTGTTGELFF,TRBJ2-2,TRBD1,TRBV13
CASSSAGFNEQFF,TRBJ2-1,TRBD2,TRBV5-4
CASSQTLNSPLHF,TRBJ1-6,-,TRBV4-3
CASSLGVSGGGEAFF,TRBJ1-1,-,TRBV27
CASSDSSTGELFF,TRBJ2-2,-,TRBV6-4
CASSSLNLAGGLGDEQFF,TRBJ2-1,TRBD2,TRBV25-1
CASSLLRSSVTEAFF,TRBJ1-1,-,TRBV5-6